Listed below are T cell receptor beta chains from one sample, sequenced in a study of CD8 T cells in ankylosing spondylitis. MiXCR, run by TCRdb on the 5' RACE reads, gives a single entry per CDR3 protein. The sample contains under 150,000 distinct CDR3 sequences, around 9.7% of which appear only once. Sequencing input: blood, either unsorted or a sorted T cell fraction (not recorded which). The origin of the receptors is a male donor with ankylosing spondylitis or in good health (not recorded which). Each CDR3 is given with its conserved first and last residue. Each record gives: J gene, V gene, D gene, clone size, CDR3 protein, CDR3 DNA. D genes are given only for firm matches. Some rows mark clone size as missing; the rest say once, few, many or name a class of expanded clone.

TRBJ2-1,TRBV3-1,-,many,CASSQASSGHEQFF,TGTGCCAGCAGCCAAGCTTCGTCGGGGCATGAGCAGTTCTTC
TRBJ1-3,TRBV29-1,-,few,CSVTRGTPASGNTIYF,TGCAGCGTTACCCGAGGGACTCCAGCCTCTGGAAACACCATATATTTT
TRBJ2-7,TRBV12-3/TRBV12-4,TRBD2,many,CASSFWGEKQRGEQYF,TGTGCCAGCAGTTTTTGGGGAGAGAAGCAGCGGGGCGAGCAGTACTTC
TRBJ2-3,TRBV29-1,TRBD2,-,CSVETSGKGDTQYF,TGCAGCGTTGAGACTAGCGGGAAGGGAGATACGCAGTATTTT
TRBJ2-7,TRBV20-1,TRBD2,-,CRAFLRTSGARPHEQYF,TGCAGAGCTTTTCTCCGGACTAGCGGGGCCCGACCCCACGAGCAGTACTTC
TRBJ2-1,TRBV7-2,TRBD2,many,CASSSLWTSGSGNEQFF,TGTGCCAGCAGCTCCCTCTGGACTAGCGGGAGTGGCAATGAGCAGTTCTTC
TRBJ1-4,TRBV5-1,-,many,CASSSHSGVTNEKLFF,TGCGCCAGCAGCTCGCACTCAGGGGTAACTAATGAAAAACTGTTTTTT
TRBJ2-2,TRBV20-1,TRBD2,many,CSALSTGTSGPGELFF,TGCAGTGCTCTTTCCACCGGGACTAGCGGGCCCGGGGAGCTGTTTTTT
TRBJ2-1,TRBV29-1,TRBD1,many,CSAGTGSSYNEQFF,TGCAGCGCCGGGACAGGGAGCTCCTACAATGAGCAGTTCTTC
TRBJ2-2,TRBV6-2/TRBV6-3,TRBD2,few,CASSYPKREVEDTGELFF,TGTGCCAGCAGTTACCCAAAGCGGGAGGTGGAGGACACCGGGGAGCTGTTTTTT
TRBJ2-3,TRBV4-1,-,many,CASSRLPREFSTDTQYF,TGCGCCAGCAGCCGATTACCGAGGGAGTTTAGTACAGATACGCAGTATTTT
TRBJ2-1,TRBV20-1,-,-,CSARPSYSGNEQFF,TGCAGTGCTAGACCATCCTATAGCGGCAATGAGCAGTTCTTC
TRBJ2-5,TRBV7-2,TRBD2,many,CASHAEASGSWETQYF,TGTGCCAGCCACGCCGAGGCTAGCGGGAGTTGGGAGACCCAGTACTTC
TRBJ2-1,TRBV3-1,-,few,CASSQVPGAGGEQFF,TGTGCCAGCAGCCAAGTCCCAGGAGCGGGCGGTGAGCAGTTCTTC
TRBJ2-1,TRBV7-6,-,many,CASSLDGSSYNEQFF,TGTGCCAGCAGCTTAGACGGGAGCTCCTACAATGAGCAGTTCTTC
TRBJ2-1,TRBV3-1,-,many,CASSPRLAYNEQFF,TGTGCCAGCAGCCCACGACTAGCCTACAATGAGCAGTTCTTC
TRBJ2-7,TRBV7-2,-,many,CASSLYGTSYEQYF,TGTGCCAGCAGCTTATACGGGACCTCCTACGAGCAGTACTTC